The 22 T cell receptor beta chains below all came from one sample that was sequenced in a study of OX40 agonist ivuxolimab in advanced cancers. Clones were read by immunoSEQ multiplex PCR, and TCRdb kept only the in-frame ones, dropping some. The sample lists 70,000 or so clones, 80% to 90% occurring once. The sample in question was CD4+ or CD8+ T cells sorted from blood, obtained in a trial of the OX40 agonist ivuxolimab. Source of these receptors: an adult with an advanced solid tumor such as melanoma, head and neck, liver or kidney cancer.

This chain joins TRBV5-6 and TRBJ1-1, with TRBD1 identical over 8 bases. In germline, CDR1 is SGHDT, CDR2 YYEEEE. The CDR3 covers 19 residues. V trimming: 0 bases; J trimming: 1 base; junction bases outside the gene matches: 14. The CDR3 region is CASSLVAGGESERNTEAFF. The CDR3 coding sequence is TGTGCCAGCAGCTTGGTAGCAGGGGGCGAATCGGAGAGGAACACTGAAGCTTTCTTT.

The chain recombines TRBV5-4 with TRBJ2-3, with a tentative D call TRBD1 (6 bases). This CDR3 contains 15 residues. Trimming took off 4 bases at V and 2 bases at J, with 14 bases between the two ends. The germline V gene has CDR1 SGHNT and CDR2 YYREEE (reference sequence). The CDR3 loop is CASSTRQDSTDTQYF. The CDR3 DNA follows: TGTGCCAGCAGCACCCGACAGGATTCCACAGATACGCAGTATTTT. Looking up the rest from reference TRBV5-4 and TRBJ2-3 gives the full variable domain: ETGVTQSPTHLIKTRGQQVTLRCSSQSGHNTVSWYQQALGQGPQFIFQYYREEENGRGNFPPRFSGLQFPNYSSELNVNALELDDSALYLCASSTRQDSTDTQYFGPGTRLTVL.

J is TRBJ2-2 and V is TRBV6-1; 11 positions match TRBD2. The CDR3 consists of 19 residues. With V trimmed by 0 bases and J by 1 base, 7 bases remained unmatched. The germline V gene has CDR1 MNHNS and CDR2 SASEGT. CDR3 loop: CASSEAKLAGAVNTGELFF. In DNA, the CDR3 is TGTGCCAGCAGTGAAGCAAAACTAGCGGGGGCCGTGAACACCGGGGAGCTGTTTTTT.

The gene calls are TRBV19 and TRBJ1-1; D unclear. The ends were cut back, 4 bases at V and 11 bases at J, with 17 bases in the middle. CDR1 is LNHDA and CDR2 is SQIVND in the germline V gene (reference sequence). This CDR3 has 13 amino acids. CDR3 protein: CASSRGAGVMAFF. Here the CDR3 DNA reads TGTGCCAGTAGTAGGGGTGCCGGGGTGATGGCTTTCTTT. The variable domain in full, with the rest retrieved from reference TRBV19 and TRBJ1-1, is DGGITQSPKYLFRKEGQNVTLSCEQNLNHDAMYWYRQDPGQGLRLIYYSQIVNDFQKGDIAEGYSVSREKKESFPLTVTSAQKNPTAFYLCASSRGAGVMAFFGQGTRLTVV.

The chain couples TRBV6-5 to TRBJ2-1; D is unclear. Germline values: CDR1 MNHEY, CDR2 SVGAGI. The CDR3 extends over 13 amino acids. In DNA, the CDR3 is TGTGCTGTCGGCAGATCATCCTACAATGAGCAGTTCTTC. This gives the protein CAVGRSSYNEQFF.

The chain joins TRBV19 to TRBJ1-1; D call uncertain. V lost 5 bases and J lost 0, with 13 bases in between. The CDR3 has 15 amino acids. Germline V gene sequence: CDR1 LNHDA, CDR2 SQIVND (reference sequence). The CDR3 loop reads CASSSMTAMNTEAFF. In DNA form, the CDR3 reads TGTGCCAGTAGTTCAATGACGGCTATGAACACTGAAGCTTTCTTT.

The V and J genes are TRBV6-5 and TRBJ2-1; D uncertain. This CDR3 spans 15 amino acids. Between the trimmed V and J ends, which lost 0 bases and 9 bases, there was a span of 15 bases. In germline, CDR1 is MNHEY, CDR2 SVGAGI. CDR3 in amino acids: CASSYSGVAGSEQFF. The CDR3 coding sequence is TGTGCCAGCAGTTACTCGGGTGTCGCAGGATCTGAGCAGTTCTTC.

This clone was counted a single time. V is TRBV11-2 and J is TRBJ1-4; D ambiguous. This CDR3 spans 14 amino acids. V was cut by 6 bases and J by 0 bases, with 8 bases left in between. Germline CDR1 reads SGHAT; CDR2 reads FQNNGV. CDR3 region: CASSHISTNEKLFF. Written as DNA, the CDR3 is TGTGCCAGCAGTCATATATCAACTAATGAAAAACTGTTTTTT.

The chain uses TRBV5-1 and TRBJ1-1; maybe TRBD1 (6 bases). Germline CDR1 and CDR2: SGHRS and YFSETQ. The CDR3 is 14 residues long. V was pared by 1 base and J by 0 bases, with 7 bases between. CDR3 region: CASSLTGMNTEAFF. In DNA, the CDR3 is TGCGCCAGCAGCTTGACAGGGATGAACACTGAAGCTTTCTTT.

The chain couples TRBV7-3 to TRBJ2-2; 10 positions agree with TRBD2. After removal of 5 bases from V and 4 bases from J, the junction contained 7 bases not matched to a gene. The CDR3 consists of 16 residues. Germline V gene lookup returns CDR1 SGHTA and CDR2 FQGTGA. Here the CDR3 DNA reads TGTGCCAGCAGCAGGTCTAGCGGGGGAAGCACCGGGGAGCTGTTTTTT. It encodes CASSRSSGGSTGELFF.

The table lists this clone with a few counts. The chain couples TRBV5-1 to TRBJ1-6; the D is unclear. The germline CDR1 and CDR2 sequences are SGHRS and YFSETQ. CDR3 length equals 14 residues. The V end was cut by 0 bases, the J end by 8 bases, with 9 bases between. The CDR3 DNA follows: TGCGCCAGCAGCTTGGATGGGCGGTATTCACCCCTCCACTTT. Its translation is CASSLDGRYSPLHF.

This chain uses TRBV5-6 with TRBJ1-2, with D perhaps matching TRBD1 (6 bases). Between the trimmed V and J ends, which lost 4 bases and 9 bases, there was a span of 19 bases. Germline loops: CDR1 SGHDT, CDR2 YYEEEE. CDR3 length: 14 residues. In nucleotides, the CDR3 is TGTGCCAGCAGCAGGGGGGCATCCCCTTGGCGCTACACCTTC. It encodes CASSRGASPWRYTF.

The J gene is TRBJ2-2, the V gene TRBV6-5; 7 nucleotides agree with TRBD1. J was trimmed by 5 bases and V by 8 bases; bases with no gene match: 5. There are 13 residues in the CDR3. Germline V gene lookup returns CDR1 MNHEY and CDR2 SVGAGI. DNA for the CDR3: TGTGCCAGCGGGCAGGGGGATACCGGGGAGCTGTTTTTT. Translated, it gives CASGQGDTGELFF.

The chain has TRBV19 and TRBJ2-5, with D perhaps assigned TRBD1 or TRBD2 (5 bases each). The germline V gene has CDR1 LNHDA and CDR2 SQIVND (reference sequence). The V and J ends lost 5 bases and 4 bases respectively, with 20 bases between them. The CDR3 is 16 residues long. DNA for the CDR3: TGTGCCAGTAGTGTCCATACCGGGACCGGAGGAGAGACCCAGTACTTC. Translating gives CASSVHTGTGGETQYF.

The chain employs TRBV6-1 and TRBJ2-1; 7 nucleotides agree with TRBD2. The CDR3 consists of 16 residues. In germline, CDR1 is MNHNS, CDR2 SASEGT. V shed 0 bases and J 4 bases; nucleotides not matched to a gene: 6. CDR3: CASSEARGSQYNEQFF. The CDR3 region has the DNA TGTGCCAGCAGTGAAGCGCGCGGGAGCCAATACAATGAGCAGTTCTTC.

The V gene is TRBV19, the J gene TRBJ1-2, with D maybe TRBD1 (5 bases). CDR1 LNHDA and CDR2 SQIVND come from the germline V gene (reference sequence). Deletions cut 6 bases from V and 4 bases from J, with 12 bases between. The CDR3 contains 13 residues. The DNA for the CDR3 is TGTGCCAGTAGGGGGCAGAATTCCTATGGCTACACCTTC. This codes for CASRGQNSYGYTF. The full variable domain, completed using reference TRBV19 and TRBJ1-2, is DGGITQSPKYLFRKEGQNVTLSCEQNLNHDAMYWYRQDPGQGLRLIYYSQIVNDFQKGDIAEGYSVSREKKESFPLTVTSAQKNPTAFYLCASRGQNSYGYTFGSGTRLTVV.

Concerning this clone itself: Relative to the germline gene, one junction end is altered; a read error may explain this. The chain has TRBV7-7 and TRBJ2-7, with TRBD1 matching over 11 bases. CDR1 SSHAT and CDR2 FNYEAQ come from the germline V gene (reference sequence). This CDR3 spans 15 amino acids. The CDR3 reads CASSSGQGATYEQYF. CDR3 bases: TGTGCTAGCAGCAGCGGACAGGGGGCCACCTACGAGCAGTACTTC.

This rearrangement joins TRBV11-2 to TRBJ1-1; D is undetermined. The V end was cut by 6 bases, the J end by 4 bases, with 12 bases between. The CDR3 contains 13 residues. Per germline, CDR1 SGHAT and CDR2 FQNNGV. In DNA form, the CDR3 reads TGTGCCAGCAGAATGGCTTCGGGCACTGAAGCTTTCTTT. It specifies CASRMASGTEAFF.

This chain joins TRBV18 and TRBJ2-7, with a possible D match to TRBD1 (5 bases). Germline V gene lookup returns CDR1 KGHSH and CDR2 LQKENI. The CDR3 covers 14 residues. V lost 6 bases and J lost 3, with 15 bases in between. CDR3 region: CASSEDSNSYEQYF. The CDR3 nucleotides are TGTGCCAGCTCTGAAGACAGCAACAGCTACGAGCAGTACTTC.

CDR3 loop: CSVRTGGGDEQYF. For the CDR3, the DNA is TGCAGCGTTCGGACAGGGGGCGGCGACGAGCAGTACTTC. The chain employs TRBV29-1 and TRBJ2-7; 11 bases line up with TRBD1. Trimming removed 5 bases from V and 5 bases from J; junction bases left unmatched: 5. Looked up from germline, CDR1 is SQVTM and CDR2 is ANQGSEA. CDR3 length equals 13 residues.

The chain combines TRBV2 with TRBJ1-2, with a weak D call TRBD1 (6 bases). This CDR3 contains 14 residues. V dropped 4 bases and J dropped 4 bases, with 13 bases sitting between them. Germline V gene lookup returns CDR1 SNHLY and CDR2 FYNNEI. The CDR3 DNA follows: TGTGCCAGCAGTGCCTCGGGGGCCAGCTATGGCTACACCTTC. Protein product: CASSASGASYGYTF.

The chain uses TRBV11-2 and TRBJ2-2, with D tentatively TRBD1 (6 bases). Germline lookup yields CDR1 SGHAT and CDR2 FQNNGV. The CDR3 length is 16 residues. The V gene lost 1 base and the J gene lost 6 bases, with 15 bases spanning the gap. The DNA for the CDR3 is TGTGCCAGCAGCTTAGTAACAGGGATGAAGGCCGGGGAGCTGTTTTTT. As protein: CASSLVTGMKAGELFF. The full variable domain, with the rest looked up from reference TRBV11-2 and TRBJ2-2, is EAGVAQSPRYKIIEKRQSVAFWCNPISGHATLYWYQQILGQGPKLLIQFQNNGVVDDSQLPKDRFSAERLKGVDSTLKIQPAKLEDSAVYLCASSLVTGMKAGELFFGEGSRLTVL.